This T cell receptor (beta chain) was sequenced for a study of blood T cell repertoires in COVID-19 (dated by TCRdb to about 2020). Context from the whole study: Samples from collaborators originated in the United States, Italy and Spain and spanned both the acute and convalescent phases of COVID-19. The material from the prospective study consisted of cDNA or gDNA derived from T cells, B-cell-depleted T cells, or PBMCs. The dataset comprised deeply sampled blood TCRbeta repertoires from subjects exposed to, actively infected with, or recovered from COVID-19. The repertoires were released in a freely available public database intended as a resource for research on the immune response to SARS-CoV-2. The samples were drawn from two sources: the first 160 participants of the ongoing ImmuneRACE study, and fewer than 1,500 subjects contributed by 6 global collaborators. The sample metadata nearly always contained a de-identified subject ID, COVID-19 status, age in years and sex. HLA class I and class II types, where available, came from metadata supplied by the sample provider rather than from assay-based typing. Study-wide conclusions, independent of this receptor: The amount of clinical and demographic metadata varied by source and participant and was provided uncurated.

Participants in the prospective study were aged about 18 to 90 years, lived in 20 to 25 United States geographic areas, and enrolled through a virtual design. To assign participants to cohorts, the prospective study relied on clinical history that participants themselves reported in a screening survey and a study questionnaire. Exposed participants had been in contact, within 2 weeks of entering the study, with a person who had a PCR-confirmed or clinician-diagnosed case of COVID-19. Mobile phlebotomists in the prospective study collected whole blood, serum and a nasopharyngeal or oropharyngeal swab from every participant. Additional blood draws and questionnaires over an approximately 2-month period could optionally be provided by prospective study participants. Before DNA extraction, prospective study blood samples were shipped either frozen or at room temperature. TCRbeta CDR3 regions were amplified from genomic DNA using the immunoSEQ Assay, a bias-controlled multiplex PCR. The study's processing was this. The number of nucleated cells in each sample was estimated by amplification of reference gene primers within the assay. To quantify the absolute abundance of each unique TCRbeta CDR3 rearrangement, sequence reads were collapsed and filtered. For each sample, productive Simpson clonality was calculated by taking the square root of Simpson's diversity index across productive rearrangements. TCRdb holds this immuneACCESS table with in-frame rearrangements only. Some clones are missing; in checked studies, unresolved V genes explain under half, and the rest has no known cause. Clone size and the V and J calls come from that table; the DNA yielded D and trimming. Here the sample has more than 300,000 clones; more than 85% occur a single time. The ten largest clones take up roughly 0.9% of the sample.

A word on this clone: The clone's antigen remains unknown. No base quality information exists; no much larger clone differs at one position.

The V and J ends are trimmed by 2 bases and 6 bases, leaving 13 bases between them. Counted from cysteine to phenylalanine, this CDR3 has 14 amino acids. Left in the record is the CDR3 DNA by itself, 42 bases read in frame from the first base. CDR1 and CDR2, looked up from the germline V gene, are SGHNT and YENEEA. This receptor was identified in a woman between 40 and 55 years old who had been exposed to COVID-19. Sequences were obtained from PBMCs or T cells enriched from blood (not recorded which). The chain is made from TRBV11-3 and TRBJ1-1; no D segment can be confidently identified. The base sequence is TGTGCCAGCAGCTTACGGAGAAGCGGGGCTGAAGCTTTCTTT. Translated, this gives CASSLRRSGAEAFF.